This is a list of T cell receptor beta chains from one sample in a study of cytomegalovirus exposure and HLA in healthy donors. The assay was immunoSEQ multiplex PCR, and TCRdb's table has in-frame clones only and misses some. Here the sample spans approximately 90,000 clones, 70% to 80% being singletons. Sequenced material: PBMCs. The receptor source for this set is a man in his thirties or forties in good health and CMV-seronegative. Each CDR3 is given with its conserved first and last residue. D genes are given only for firm matches. The size entry is marked missing in some rows and otherwise reads once, few, many or a size class.

J: TRBJ2-2
D: .
V: TRBV7-2
size: .
DNA: TGTGCCAGCAGCTTAGTGACTCAACTATACACCGGGGAGCTGTTTTTT
CDR3: CASSLVTQLYTGELFF

J: TRBJ2-3
D: .
V: TRBV13
size: once
DNA: TGTGCCAGCAGCTTTCAGCCCAGGGCTAGCACAGATACGCAGTATTTT
CDR3: CASSFQPRASTDTQYF

J: TRBJ1-3
D: TRBD1
V: TRBV6-1
size: once
DNA: TGTGCCAGCAACCCAGACAGGGCTAGAAACACCATATATTTT
CDR3: CASNPDRARNTIYF

J: TRBJ1-2
D: .
V: TRBV13
size: .
DNA: TGTGCCAGCAGCTTAAAAAGTCTGACTTTCTATGGCTACACCTTC
CDR3: CASSLKSLTFYGYTF

J: TRBJ2-7
D: TRBD1
V: TRBV28
size: .
DNA: TGTGCCAGCAGTTTACTTATCCGGGACAGGGGAGAATGCGAGCAGTACTTC
CDR3: CASSLLIRDRGECEQYF

J: TRBJ1-3
D: .
V: TRBV19
size: .
DNA: TGTGCCAGTAGTCGGACAGATTCTTCTGGAAACACCATATATTTT
CDR3: CASSRTDSSGNTIYF

J: TRBJ1-1
D: TRBD1
V: TRBV5-1
size: once
DNA: TGCGCCAGCAGCTATGCCGGGACAGGGGGCGGCACTGAAGCTTTCTTT
CDR3: CASSYAGTGGGTEAFF

J: TRBJ1-4
D: .
V: TRBV7-2
size: .
DNA: TGTGCCAGCAGCTCAGGAGGTAGTCCCGGCGAAAAACTGTTTTTT
CDR3: CASSSGGSPGEKLFF

J: TRBJ2-3
D: TRBD2
V: TRBV13
size: .
DNA: TGTGCCAGCAGCGCCCAGACTAGCGGGAGCTGGATTACAGATACGCAGTATTTT
CDR3: CASSAQTSGSWITDTQYF

J: TRBJ1-1
D: TRBD1
V: TRBV27
size: .
DNA: TGTGCCAGCAGTACGCCGACAGGGGGGTCTAACACTGAAGCTTTCTTT
CDR3: CASSTPTGGSNTEAFF

J: TRBJ1-2
D: TRBD1
V: TRBV18
size: .
DNA: TGTGCCAGCTCGCCGCCGGGACAGAGTGGCTACACCTTC
CDR3: CASSPPGQSGYTF

J: TRBJ1-5
D: .
V: TRBV28
size: .
DNA: TGTGCCAGCAAGAGAACAGGCAGGCACAATCAGCCCCAGCATTTT
CDR3: CASKRTGRHNQPQHF

J: TRBJ2-3
D: .
V: TRBV6-1
size: .
DNA: TGTGTCACTACGGGGGGCACAGATACGCAGTATTTT
CDR3: CVTTGGTDTQYF

J: TRBJ2-5
D: .
V: TRBV19
size: .
DNA: TGTGCCAGTAGTATAGCCCTCCAAGAGACCCAGTACTTC
CDR3: CASSIALQETQYF

J: TRBJ2-5
D: .
V: TRBV29-1
size: .
DNA: TGCAGCGTTGATGGAGTTGGGGAGACCCAGTACTTC
CDR3: CSVDGVGETQYF

J: TRBJ2-7
D: .
V: TRBV4-3
size: .
DNA: TGCGCCAGCAGCCTTACCGGGGGCTCCTACGAGCAGTACTTC
CDR3: CASSLTGGSYEQYF

J: TRBJ2-5
D: TRBD2
V: TRBV4-1
size: once
DNA: TGCGCCAGCAGCCACGTGACGCGGGGGGGCGGGGAGACCCAGTACTTC
CDR3: CASSHVTRGGGETQYF

J: TRBJ2-7
D: .
V: TRBV2
size: .
DNA: TGTGCCACCTTGGGGGGGCTATCCTACGAGCAGTACTTC
CDR3: CATLGGLSYEQYF

J: TRBJ2-7
D: .
V: TRBV6-1
size: once
DNA: TGTGCCAGCAGTGCCCCGGAGGGCCGACACGAGCAGTACTTC
CDR3: CASSAPEGRHEQYF

J: TRBJ1-2
D: .
V: TRBV2
size: .
DNA: TGTGCCAGCAGTGAAGCGCCATGGGGGGGAGGGGATTATAACTATGGCTACACCTTC
CDR3: CASSEAPWGGGDYNYGYTF

J: TRBJ2-6
D: .
V: TRBV4-1
size: few
DNA: TGCGCCAGCAGCCAAGATGGGCCGGGGTACTCTGGGGCCAACGTCCTGACTTTC
CDR3: CASSQDGPGYSGANVLTF

J: TRBJ2-1
D: .
V: TRBV7-8
size: .
DNA: TGTGCCAGCAGCTCGCGCCCGGGGAACTCCTACAATGAGCAGTTCTTC
CDR3: CASSSRPGNSYNEQFF

J: TRBJ1-6
D: TRBD1
V: TRBV7-9
size: few
DNA: TGTGCCAGCAGCCCCTGGGACAGTTTTATTTCACCCCTCCACTTT
CDR3: CASSPWDSFISPLHF

J: TRBJ1-2
D: TRBD1
V: TRBV4-3
size: .
DNA: TGCGCCAGCAGCCAAGATATAGCGACAGGGGGCAATGGCTACACCTTC
CDR3: CASSQDIATGGNGYTF

J: TRBJ2-1
D: TRBD2
V: TRBV25-1
size: .
DNA: TGTGCCAGCAGTCATACATTCGGACTAGCGGCCTACAATGAGCAGTTCTTC
CDR3: CASSHTFGLAAYNEQFF

J: TRBJ1-4
D: .
V: TRBV4-1
size: .
DNA: TGCGCCAGCAGCCACGGTCGAGGTGCGGGGGAACTGTTTTTT
CDR3: CASSHGRGAGELFF

J: TRBJ2-5
D: TRBD1
V: TRBV28
size: .
DNA: TGTGCCAGCAGTTTAGCTCGACAGGGCCGGGAGACCCAGTACTTC
CDR3: CASSLARQGRETQYF

J: TRBJ1-3
D: .
V: TRBV10-2
size: .
DNA: TGCGCCAGCACAGCGAGGGAACCCCTAAACACCATATATTTT
CDR3: CASTAREPLNTIYF

J: TRBJ1-1
D: TRBD1
V: TRBV5-4
size: .
DNA: TGTGCCAGCAGCTTGAGACAGGGGAGCACTGAAGCTTTCTTT
CDR3: CASSLRQGSTEAFF

J: TRBJ1-5
D: .
V: TRBV10-3
size: .
DNA: TGTGCCATCAGTGAGGGGGGGGCAGGCAATCAGCCCCAGCATTTT
CDR3: CAISEGGAGNQPQHF

J: TRBJ1-2
D: TRBD1
V: TRBV30
size: .
DNA: TGTGCCTGGGACAGGGGCTATGGCTACACCTTC
CDR3: CAWDRGYGYTF

J: TRBJ2-7
D: .
V: TRBV7-6
size: .
DNA: TGTGCCAGCAGCTTAGAGGAGGGGGCGAACGAGCAGTACTTC
CDR3: CASSLEEGANEQYF

J: TRBJ1-2
D: .
V: TRBV28
size: .
DNA: TGTGCCAGCAGTTTCCAGAGGTATGGCTACACCTTC
CDR3: CASSFQRYGYTF

J: TRBJ2-1
D: .
V: TRBV6-5
size: few
DNA: TGTGCCAGCAACTCCCGCTCCGGGGGTCGCGATGAGCAGTTCTTC
CDR3: CASNSRSGGRDEQFF

J: TRBJ2-5
D: .
V: TRBV4-2
size: .
DNA: TGTGCCAGCAGCCAAGATCTCAGGGAAGAGACCCAGTACTTC
CDR3: CASSQDLREETQYF